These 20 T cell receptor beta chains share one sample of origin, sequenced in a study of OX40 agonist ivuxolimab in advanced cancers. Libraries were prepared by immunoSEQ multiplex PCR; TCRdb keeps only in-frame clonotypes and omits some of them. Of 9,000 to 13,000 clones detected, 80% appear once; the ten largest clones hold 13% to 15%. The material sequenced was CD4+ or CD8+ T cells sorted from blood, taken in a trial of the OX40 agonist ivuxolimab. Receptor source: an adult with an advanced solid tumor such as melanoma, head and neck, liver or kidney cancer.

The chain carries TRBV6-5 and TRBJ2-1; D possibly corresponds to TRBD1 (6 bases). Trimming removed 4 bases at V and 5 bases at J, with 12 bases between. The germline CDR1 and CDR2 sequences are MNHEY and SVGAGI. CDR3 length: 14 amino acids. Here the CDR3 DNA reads TGTGCCAGCAGTTCTAGGACAGCCGACAATGAGCAGTTCTTC. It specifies CASSSRTADNEQFF.

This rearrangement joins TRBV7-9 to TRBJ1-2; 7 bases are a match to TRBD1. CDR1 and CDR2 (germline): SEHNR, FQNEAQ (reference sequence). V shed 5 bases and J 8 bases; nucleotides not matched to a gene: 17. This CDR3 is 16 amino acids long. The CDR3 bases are TGTGCCAGCAGCAAAGTCCCCAGGGACAGTCGGGTCGGCTACACCTTC. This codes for CASSKVPRDSRVGYTF.

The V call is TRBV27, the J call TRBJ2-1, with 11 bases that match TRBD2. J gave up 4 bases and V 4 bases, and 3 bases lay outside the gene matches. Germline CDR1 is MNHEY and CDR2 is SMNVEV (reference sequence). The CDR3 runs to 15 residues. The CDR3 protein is CASSSGLAGYNEQFF. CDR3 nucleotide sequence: TGTGCCAGCAGTTCCGGACTAGCGGGTTACAATGAGCAGTTCTTC.

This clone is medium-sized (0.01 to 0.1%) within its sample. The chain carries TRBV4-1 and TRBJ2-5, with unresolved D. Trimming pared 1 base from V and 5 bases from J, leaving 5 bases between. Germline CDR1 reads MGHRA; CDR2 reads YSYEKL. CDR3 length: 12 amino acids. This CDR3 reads CASSQAGETQYF. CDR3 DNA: TGCGCCAGCAGCCAAGCCGGGGAGACCCAGTACTTC.

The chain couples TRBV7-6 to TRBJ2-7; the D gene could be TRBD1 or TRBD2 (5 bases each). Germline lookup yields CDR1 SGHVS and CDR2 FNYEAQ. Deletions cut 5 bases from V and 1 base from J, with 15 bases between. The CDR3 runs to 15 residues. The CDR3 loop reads CASSPGTGISYEQYF. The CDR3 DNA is TGTGCCAGCAGCCCCGGGACGGGGATTTCCTACGAGCAGTACTTC.

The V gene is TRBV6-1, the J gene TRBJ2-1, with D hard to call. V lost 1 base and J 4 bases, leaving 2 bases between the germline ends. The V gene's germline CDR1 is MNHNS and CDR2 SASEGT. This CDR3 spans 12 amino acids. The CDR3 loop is CASSEGYNEQFF. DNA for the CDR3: TGTGCCAGCAGTGAAGGGTACAATGAGCAGTTCTTC.

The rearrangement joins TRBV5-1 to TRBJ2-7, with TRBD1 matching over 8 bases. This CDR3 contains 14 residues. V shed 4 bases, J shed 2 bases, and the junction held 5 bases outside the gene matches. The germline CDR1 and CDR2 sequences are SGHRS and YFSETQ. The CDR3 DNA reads TGCGCCAGCAGCGTCGGGACAGGCGCCTACGAGCAGTACTTC. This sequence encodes CASSVGTGAYEQYF.

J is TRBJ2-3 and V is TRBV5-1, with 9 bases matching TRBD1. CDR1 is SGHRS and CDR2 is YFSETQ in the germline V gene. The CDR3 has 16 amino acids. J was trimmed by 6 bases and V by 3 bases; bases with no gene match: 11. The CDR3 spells CASSWGTGTGVDTQYF. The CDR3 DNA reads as TGCGCCAGCAGCTGGGGGACAGGGACGGGCGTGGATACGCAGTATTTT.

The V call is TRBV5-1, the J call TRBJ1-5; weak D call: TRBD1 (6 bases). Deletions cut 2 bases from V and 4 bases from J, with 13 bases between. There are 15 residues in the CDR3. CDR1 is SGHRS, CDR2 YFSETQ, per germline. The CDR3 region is CASSLWGAGNQPQHF. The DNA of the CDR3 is TGCGCCAGCAGCTTATGGGGGGCTGGGAATCAGCCCCAGCATTTT. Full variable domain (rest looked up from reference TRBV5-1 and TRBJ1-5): KAGVTQTPRYLIKTRGQQVTLSCSPISGHRSVSWYQQTPGQGLQFLFEYFSETQRNKGNFPGRFSGRQFSNSRSEMNVSTLELGDSALYLCASSLWGAGNQPQHFGDGTRLSIL.

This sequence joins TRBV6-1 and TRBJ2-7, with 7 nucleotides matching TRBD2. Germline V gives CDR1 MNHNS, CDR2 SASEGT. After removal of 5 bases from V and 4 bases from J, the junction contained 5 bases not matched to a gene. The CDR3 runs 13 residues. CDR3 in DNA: TGTGCCAGCAGTCCCTATAGCGGGTACGAGCAGTACTTC. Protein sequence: CASSPYSGYEQYF.

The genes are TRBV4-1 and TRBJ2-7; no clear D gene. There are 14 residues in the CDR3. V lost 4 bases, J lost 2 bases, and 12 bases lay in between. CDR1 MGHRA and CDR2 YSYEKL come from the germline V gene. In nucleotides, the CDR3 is TGCGCCAGCAGCCCCTTGGGTGGCCCCTACGAGCAGTACTTC. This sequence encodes CASSPLGGPYEQYF.

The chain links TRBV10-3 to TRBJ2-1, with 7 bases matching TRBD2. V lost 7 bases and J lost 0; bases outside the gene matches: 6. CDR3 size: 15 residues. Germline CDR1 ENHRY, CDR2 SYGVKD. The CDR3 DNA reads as TGTGCCATCAATAGCGGGCGTAACTCCTACAATGAGCAGTTCTTC. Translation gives CAINSGRNSYNEQFF.

For the CDR3, the DNA is TGTGCCAGCAGCTCCAATGCCGCCGGTAGCCCCATGGCGCAGTATTTT. Amino acids: CASSSNAAGSPMAQYF. J is TRBJ2-3 and V is TRBV13; D is uncertain. Germline loops: CDR1 PRHDT, CDR2 FYEKMQ (reference sequence). This CDR3 is built from 16 residues. Trimming removed 4 bases at V and 10 bases at J, with 24 bases between.

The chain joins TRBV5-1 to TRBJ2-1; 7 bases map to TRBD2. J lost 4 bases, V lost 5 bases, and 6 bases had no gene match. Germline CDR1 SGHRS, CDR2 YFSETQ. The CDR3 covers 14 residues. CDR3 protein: CASSESGTYNEQFF. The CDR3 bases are TGCGCCAGCAGTGAAAGCGGGACTTACAATGAGCAGTTCTTC.

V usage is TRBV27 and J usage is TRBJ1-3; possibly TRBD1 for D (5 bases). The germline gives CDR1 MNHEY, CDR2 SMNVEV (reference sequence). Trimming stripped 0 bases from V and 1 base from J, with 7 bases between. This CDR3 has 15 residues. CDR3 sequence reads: CASSLSQGSGNTIYF. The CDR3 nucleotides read TGTGCCAGCAGTTTATCTCAGGGATCTGGAAACACCATATATTTT.

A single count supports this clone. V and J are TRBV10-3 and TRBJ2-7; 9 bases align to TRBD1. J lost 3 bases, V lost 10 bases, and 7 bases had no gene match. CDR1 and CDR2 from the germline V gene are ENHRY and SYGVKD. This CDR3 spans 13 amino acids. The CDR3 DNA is TGTGCCAACAGACAGGGGGACTTCTACGAGCAGTACTTC. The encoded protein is CANRQGDFYEQYF.

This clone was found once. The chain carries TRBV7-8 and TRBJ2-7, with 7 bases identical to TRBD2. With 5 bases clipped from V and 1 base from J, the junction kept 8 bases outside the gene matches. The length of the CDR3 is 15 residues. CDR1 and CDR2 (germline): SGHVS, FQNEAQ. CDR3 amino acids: CASSPGAGVSYEQYF. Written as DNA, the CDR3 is TGTGCCAGCAGCCCTGGGGCGGGAGTGTCCTACGAGCAGTACTTC.

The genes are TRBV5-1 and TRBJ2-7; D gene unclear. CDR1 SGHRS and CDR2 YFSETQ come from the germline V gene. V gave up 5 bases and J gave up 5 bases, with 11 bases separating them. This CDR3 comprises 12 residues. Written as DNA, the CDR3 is TGCGCCAGCAGTCTCAACGGGCACGAGCAGTACTTC. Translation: CASSLNGHEQYF.

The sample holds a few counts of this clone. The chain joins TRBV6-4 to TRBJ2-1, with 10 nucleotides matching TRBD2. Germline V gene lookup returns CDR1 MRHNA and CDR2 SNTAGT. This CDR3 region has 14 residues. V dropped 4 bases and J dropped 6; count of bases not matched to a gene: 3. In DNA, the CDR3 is TGTGCCAGCAGTGGACTAGCGGGTGGCAATGAGCAGTTCTTC. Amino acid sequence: CASSGLAGGNEQFF.

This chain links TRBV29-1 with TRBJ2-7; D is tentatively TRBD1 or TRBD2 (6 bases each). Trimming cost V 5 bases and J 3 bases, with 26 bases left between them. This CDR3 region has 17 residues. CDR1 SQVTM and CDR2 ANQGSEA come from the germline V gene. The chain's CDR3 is CSVLVGEKGGPGYEQYF. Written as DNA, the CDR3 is TGCAGCGTTTTGGTGGGGGAAAAGGGGGGCCCGGGCTACGAGCAGTACTTC.